This entry describes one TCR beta chain. Its cognate antigen has yet to be identified. Per-base qualities were not stored, and no clone one base away is much larger. TCRdb lists the instrument as Illumina HiSeq 1500. Starting from the raw public reads, TCRdb applied fastp trimming at Q25, assembled clones with MiXCR and retained in-frame beta chains. Every distinct CDR3 protein forms one entry, paired with its most common genes and DNA. For this sample the table gives about a million distinct CDR3 sequences, of which more than 25% were detected only once. Jointly, the top ten make up more than 13% of the sample. This specimen's treatment or condition label, per the study, means: in vitro stimulation with specific CMV peptide epitopes to enrich CMV-specific T cells. Sequences MNHGY (CDR1) and SAAAGT (CDR2) are obtained from the germline V gene. V is pared back by 6 bases and J by 0 bases, with 11 bases lying between the germline termini. The CDR3 starts with the cysteine, ends with the phenylalanine, and has 15 residues. This entry keeps only the CDR3 DNA: 45 bases, framed from base 1.

The data stem from a study of T cell repertoires in cytomegalovirus infection (dated 2019 in TCRdb). About the investigation overall: Recently identified HLA-C-restricted CMV epitopes, whose presentation resists viral immunomodulation, were targeted by peptide stimulations together with well-studied HLA-B-restricted epitopes. The HLA type of each donor mattered for the analysis, because public TCR beta signatures pointed to carriage of CMV infection along with the matching HLA type. Summary of the overall study and its limitations: In both this cohort and an independent roughly 400-donor cohort, the cumulative frequency of public TCR beta family members distinguished carriers of CMV infection plus the relevant HLA type. The ex vivo response was dominated by HLA-C-restricted CMV-specific TCR beta clonotypes, which also provided the single most frequent clonotype in two of eight donors.

The sequencing here drew on cultured CD8+ T cells from PBMCs, taken from culture after CMV antigen stimulation. Recombination linked TRBV6-8 to TRBJ2-2; a confident D gene designation cannot be given. The TCR comes from a human donor in good health (CMV status not recorded). Some clones in this sample may be carry-over from other donors' samples. CDR3 protein: CASRKRHSNTGELFF. Read as DNA, the sequence is TGTGCCAGCAGAAAGAGACACTCGAACACCGGGGAGCTGTTTTTT.